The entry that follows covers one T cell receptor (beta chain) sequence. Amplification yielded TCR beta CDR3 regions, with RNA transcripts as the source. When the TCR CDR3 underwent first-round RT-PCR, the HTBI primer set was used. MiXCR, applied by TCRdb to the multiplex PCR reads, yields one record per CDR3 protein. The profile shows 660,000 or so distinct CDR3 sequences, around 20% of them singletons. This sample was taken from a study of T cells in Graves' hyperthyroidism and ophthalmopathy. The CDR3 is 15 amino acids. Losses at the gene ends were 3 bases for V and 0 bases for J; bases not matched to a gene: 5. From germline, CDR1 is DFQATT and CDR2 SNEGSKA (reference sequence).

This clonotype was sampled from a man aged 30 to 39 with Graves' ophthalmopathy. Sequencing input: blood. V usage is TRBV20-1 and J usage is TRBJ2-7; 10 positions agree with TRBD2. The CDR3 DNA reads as TGCAGTGCTAGGTTTTTAGCGGGAGGCTCCTACGAGCAGTACTTC. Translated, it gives CSARFLAGGSYEQYF.